The 28 T cell receptor beta chains reported below all come from one sample, sequenced in a study of blood T cells in healthy people across ages. It was with a sample-barcoded 5' primer and a J-beta primer mix that a second PCR of roughly 7 to 12 cycles was run. One entry per CDR3 protein, called by TCRdb with MiXCR from the 5' RACE reads. The table shows over 500,000 distinct CDR3 sequences, with approximately 52% occurring only once. Sequenced sample: blood. All receptors come from a woman older than 75 in good health.

The chain is built from TRBV7-9 and TRBJ2-5, with D possibly matching TRBD1 (5 bases). CDR1 is SEHNR, CDR2 FQNEAQ, per germline (reference sequence). V was pared by 5 bases and J by 2 bases, with 12 bases between. This CDR3 region has 14 residues. The chain's CDR3 is CASSLRTQQETQYF. Written as DNA, the CDR3 is TGTGCCAGCAGCCTAAGGACACAGCAAGAGACCCAGTACTTC.

Regarding this clonotype: This sequence may be a read error, since a much larger clone differs from it by one base. The chain carries TRBV29-1 and TRBJ2-5; unclear D gene. Germline V gene data show CDR1 as SQVTM and CDR2 as ANQGSEA. V was clipped by 2 bases and J by 11 bases, with 21 bases between them. There are 14 residues in the CDR3. The CDR3 reads CSVEWWESYNEQYF. The CDR3 nucleotides read TGCAGCGTTGAATGGTGGGAATCCTACAATGAGCAGTACTTC. The full variable domain, in which reference TRBV29-1 and TRBJ2-5 provide the parts outside the CDR3, is SAVISQKPSRDICQRGTSLTIQCQVDSQVTMMFWYRQQPGQSLTLIATANQGSEATYESGFVIDKFPISRPNLTFSTLTVSNMSPEDSSIYLCSVEWWESYNEQYFGPGTRLLVL.

A remark on this clonotype: With a much larger clone just one base away, this may be a read error. The chain combines TRBV12-3 or TRBV12-4 with TRBJ2-5; D not resolved. CDR3 length: 12 amino acids. CDR3 sequence: CASSPPLEAQYF. CDR3 nucleotide sequence: TGTGCCAGCAGTCCCCCCCTAGAGGCCCAGTACTTC.

CDR3 sequence (DNA): TGTGCCAGCAGTTTTTCCCGCGGGGGGGCTGATAGCACAGATACGCAGTATTTT. Translating it yields CASSFSRGGADSTDTQYF. The V gene is TRBV12-3 or TRBV12-4, the J gene TRBJ2-3; 9 positions agree with TRBD2. Trimming cost V 3 bases and J 0 bases; bases outside gene matches: 10. This CDR3 spans 18 amino acids.

This clonotype was recorded once. The chain is built from TRBV2 and TRBJ2-6; a weak D match, TRBD1 (6 bases). The CDR3 extends over 16 amino acids. CDR1 SNHLY and CDR2 FYNNEI come from the germline V gene. The V and J ends lost 6 bases and 0 bases respectively, with 12 bases between them. The CDR3 DNA sequence: TGTGCCAGCAGCCCCGACAGGAGCTCTGGGGCCAACGTCCTGACTTTC. It specifies CASSPDRSSGANVLTF.

This sequence joins TRBV30 and TRBJ1-6; possible D gene TRBD1, 5 bases. Trimming left V 0 bases short and J 10 bases short, with 13 bases between. The germline V gene has CDR1 GTSNPN and CDR2 SVGIG (reference sequence). The CDR3 loop spans 14 amino acids. The CDR3: CAWSVRGLGSPLHF. The CDR3 nucleotides are TGTGCCTGGAGTGTACGGGGACTTGGATCACCCCTCCACTTT.

This chain uses TRBV6-5 with TRBJ2-3, with TRBD2 matching 10 bases. There are 15 residues in the CDR3. CDR1 is MNHEY and CDR2 is SVGAGI in the germline V gene. The V and J ends lost 7 bases and 6 bases, in that order; junction bases with no gene match: 10. The CDR3 nucleotides read TGTGCCAGCACCAGAGCGGGAGGGCCGCTGGATACGCAGTATTTT. It yields the protein CASTRAGGPLDTQYF.

The chain has TRBV2 and TRBJ2-1; D is perhaps TRBD2 (6 bases). Germline CDR1 and CDR2: SNHLY and FYNNEI. The CDR3 contains 15 residues. Trimming removed 1 base from V and 10 bases from J, with 17 bases in between. The CDR3 DNA reads as TGTGCCAGCAGTGAAGGGGGCGGGGCTCCCTACGAGCAGTTCTTC. It encodes CASSEGGGAPYEQFF.

The chain's CDR3 is CASSQVSGGSLGGYNEQFF. CDR3 DNA: TGCGCCAGCAGCCAAGTGTCAGGGGGCTCACTTGGGGGATACAATGAGCAGTTCTTC. The chain is built from TRBV4-1 and TRBJ2-1, with 8 bases aligning to TRBD1. The CDR3 contains 19 residues. CDR1 is MGHRA and CDR2 is YSYEKL in the germline V gene. The J segment lost 4 bases and the V segment lost 1 base, leaving 15 bases of the junction unmatched.

A single count supports this clonotype. This chain links TRBV12-3 or TRBV12-4 with TRBJ2-4; a possible D gene is TRBD1 (6 bases). Near its end, the DNA agrees better with TRBJ2-7, so the J call may be wrong. This CDR3 has 14 amino acids. CDR3 loop: CASSTQDRLYEQYF. CDR3 DNA sequence: TGTGCCAGTTCAACCCAGGACAGACTCTACGAGCAGTACTTC.

This clonotype was counted ten times or more. The rearrangement links TRBV5-1 to TRBJ2-1, with 9 bases matching TRBD1. After removal of 7 bases from V and 7 bases from J, the junction contained 9 bases not matched to a gene. Germline CDR1 SGHRS, CDR2 YFSETQ. The CDR3 is 14 amino acids. CDR3 DNA sequence: TGCGCCAGCTTACCCGGGACAGGGACGAATGAGCAGTTCTTC. Its translation: CASLPGTGTNEQFF.

The rearrangement links TRBV24-1 to TRBJ2-3; 7 bases agree with TRBD1. The germline gives CDR1 KGHDR, CDR2 SFDVKD. The CDR3 has 17 residues. J lost 1 base, V lost 2 bases, and 8 bases had no gene match. As DNA, the CDR3 is TGTGCCACCAGTGATTACGGGACAGACCGACGCACAGATACGCAGTATTTT. This gives the protein CATSDYGTDRRTDTQYF.

V and J are TRBV7-2 and TRBJ1-6; TRBD1 might be the D (5 bases). This CDR3 is 17 amino acids long. From germline, CDR1 is SGHTA and CDR2 FQGNSA. V gave up 5 bases and J gave up 9 bases, with 23 bases separating them. The CDR3 nucleotides are TGTGCCAGCAGCCCCCGGACAACCACACTACCTATTTCACCCCTCCACTTT. Encoded protein: CASSPRTTTLPISPLHF.

This clonotype came up many times. This chain uses TRBV12-3 or TRBV12-4 with TRBJ2-5; 9 bases fit TRBD1. J gave up 1 base and V 1 base, and 7 bases lay outside the gene matches. This CDR3 has 17 amino acids. CDR3 nucleotides: TGTGCCAGCAGTTTAGGTGGCGGGACAGGGCGCCAAGAGACCCAGTACTTC. Translating gives CASSLGGGTGRQETQYF.

This clonotype has ten or more counts. In DNA, the CDR3 is TGCAGTGCTAGAGTTGCGGGCGGGAGGTACCAAGAGACCCAGTACTTC. This codes for CSARVAGGRYQETQYF. The chain carries TRBV20-1 and TRBJ2-5, with TRBD2 matching 8 bases. This CDR3 is 16 amino acids long. V was pared by 1 base and J by 0 bases, with 7 bases of the junction left unmatched. CDR1 DFQATT and CDR2 SNEGSKA come from the germline V gene (reference sequence).

This clonotype was found many times. The chain has TRBV7-2 and TRBJ2-3; D might be TRBD2 (6 bases). Looked up from germline, CDR1 is SGHTA and CDR2 is FQGNSA. This CDR3 is built from 15 residues. The germline V and J ends were trimmed by 1 base and 5 bases, with 13 bases remaining between them. The CDR3: CASSLVVGGEDTQYF. DNA of the CDR3: TGTGCCAGCAGCTTAGTAGTGGGAGGTGAAGATACGCAGTATTTT.

The chain has TRBV15 and TRBJ2-1; no definite D call. Trimming pared 1 base from V and 2 bases from J, leaving 6 bases between. CDR3 length equals 14 residues. Germline lookup yields CDR1 LNHNV and CDR2 YYDKDF (reference sequence). DNA for the CDR3: TGTGCCACCAGCAGAGTTGCCACCTACAATGAGCAGTTCTTC. Residues: CATSRVATYNEQFF.

V usage is TRBV29-1 and J usage is TRBJ2-1; TRBD2 matches 8 bases. Germline values: CDR1 SQVTM, CDR2 ANQGSEA. The CDR3 totals 14 residues. The V and J ends lost 3 bases and 8 bases, in that order; junction bases with no gene match: 9. This CDR3 is CSVDAVAGYDEQFF. The DNA of the CDR3 is TGCAGCGTTGATGCGGTAGCGGGATACGATGAGCAGTTCTTC.

This clonotype was seen once. The rearrangement links TRBV12-3 or TRBV12-4 to TRBJ1-4; 8 positions match TRBD1. The CDR3 extends over 17 amino acids. The V gene end was trimmed by 6 bases and the J gene end by 4 bases; junction bases not matched to a gene: 13. In nucleotides, the CDR3 is TGTGCCAGCAGCCCCTCCGGGACAGGTCTTAGTAATGAAAAACTGTTTTTT. Its translation is CASSPSGTGLSNEKLFF.

The V and J genes are TRBV4-3 and TRBJ1-5; possible D gene TRBD1, 5 bases. The length of the CDR3 is 14 residues. Germline V gives CDR1 LGHNA, CDR2 YSLEER. The V end was cut by 3 bases, the J end by 6 bases, with 12 bases between. CDR3 nucleotide sequence: TGCGCCAGCAGCCAGGGAGGGGATGGTCAGCCCCAGCATTTT. Its protein is CASSQGGDGQPQHF.

This clonotype was detected a few times. The V call is TRBV3-1, the J call TRBJ2-7, with D possibly being TRBD1 or TRBD2 (5 bases each). V lost 0 bases and J lost 3, with 6 bases in between. In germline, CDR1 is LGHDT, CDR2 YNNKEL (reference sequence). The CDR3 consists of 13 residues. In DNA form, the CDR3 reads TGTGCCAGCAGCCAAGAGGGGGTCTACGAGCAGTACTTC. Encoded protein: CASSQEGVYEQYF.

As regards this clonotype: Being one base from a much bigger clone, this may be a read error. The J gene is TRBJ2-1, the V gene TRBV28; 11 bases fit TRBD2. Germline V gene sequence: CDR1 MDHEN, CDR2 SYDVKM. The CDR3 is 15 residues long. The CDR3: CTSSLLLAGGYEQFF. CDR3 in DNA: TGTACCAGCAGTTTACTCCTAGCGGGAGGCTATGAGCAGTTCTTC.

The gene calls are TRBV7-2 and TRBJ2-5, with D perhaps matching TRBD1 (5 bases). The end of the DNA fits TRBJ2-7 better, so the J call may be wrong. Per germline, CDR1 SGHTA and CDR2 FQGNSA. This CDR3 region has 15 residues. The CDR3 loop is CASSLFRVQAYEQYF. The DNA for the CDR3 is TGTGCCAGCAGCTTATTCAGGGTTCAGGCCTACGAGCAGTACTTC.

This clonotype was recorded a few times. The chain has TRBV4-3 and TRBJ2-6, with D possibly matching TRBD1 (5 bases). The CDR3 runs 17 residues. Germline V gene sequence: CDR1 LGHNA, CDR2 YSLEER. Trimming cost V 2 bases and J 1 base, with 12 bases left between them. The CDR3 loop reads CASSQRQGVSGANVLTF. The CDR3 nucleotides read TGCGCCAGCAGCCAAAGGCAGGGCGTATCTGGGGCCAACGTCCTGACTTTC.

On this clonotype: A much more abundant neighbour one base away suggests this may be a read error. The chain recombines TRBV6-5 with TRBJ2-7; 7 bases align to TRBD2. CDR1 is MNHEY, CDR2 SVGAGI, per germline. Trimming cost V 6 bases and J 7 bases; bases outside gene matches: 15. The CDR3 is 15 amino acids. CDR3 nucleotides: TGTGCCAGCAGCCAGGGAGGGGTCGGATACAATGAGCAGTACTTC. Residues: CASSQGGVGYNEQYF.

The chain employs TRBV7-2 and TRBJ2-7; maybe TRBD2 (5 bases). This CDR3 is built from 14 residues. V dropped 4 bases and J dropped 3 bases, with 13 bases sitting between them. The germline gives CDR1 SGHTA, CDR2 FQGNSA. The CDR3 DNA is TGTGCCAGCAGCTACATAGGAGGAGGCTACGAGCAGTACTTC. Protein: CASSYIGGGYEQYF.

The V and J genes are TRBV24-1 and TRBJ2-1, with D perhaps matching TRBD2 (5 bases). Germline lookup yields CDR1 KGHDR and CDR2 SFDVKD. The CDR3 extends over 18 amino acids. Trimming stripped 2 bases from V and 4 bases from J, with 20 bases between. The CDR3 region has the DNA TGTGCCACCAGTGATTGGACGGCGGGCCTACAAAGATACAATGAGCAGTTCTTC. It yields the protein CATSDWTAGLQRYNEQFF.

At least ten counts were recorded for this clonotype. The chain has TRBV6-1 and TRBJ2-7, with 7 bases fitting TRBD1. CDR3 size: 14 residues. Germline V gene sequence: CDR1 MNHNS, CDR2 SASEGT. V lost 7 bases to trimming and J lost 1 base; unmatched junction nucleotides: 7. CDR3 nucleotide sequence: TGTGCCAGCACCAAAGGGGGCTTTTCCTACGAGCAGTACTTC. It encodes CASTKGGFSYEQYF.